Given below is one T cell receptor beta chain in context. The V gene end was trimmed by 6 bases and the J gene end by 4 bases; junction bases not matched to a gene: 9. Germline lookup yields CDR1 LNHDA and CDR2 SQIVND (reference sequence). The CDR3 has 15 residues. This sample stems from a study of OX40 agonist ivuxolimab in advanced cancers. Clones were sequenced by immunoSEQ multiplex PCR, and TCRdb holds only the in-frame ones, with some missing. The table includes more than 55,000 clones, 89% detected once. The V and J genes are TRBV19 and TRBJ1-2; 9 bases fit TRBD1. Material: CD4+ or CD8+ T cells sorted from blood, obtained in a trial of the OX40 agonist ivuxolimab. This sequence was found in an adult with an advanced solid tumor such as melanoma, head and neck, liver or kidney cancer. The CDR3 DNA reads TGTGCCAGTAGAGACACCGGGACAGGGCCCTATGGCTACACCTTC. Translating it yields CASRDTGTGPYGYTF.